This T cell receptor beta chain appears in the sequencing data of a study of T cell repertoires in cytomegalovirus infection (dated 2019 in TCRdb). Notes on the research overall: Donor HLA type was relevant to the analysis, because carriage of CMV infection together with the matching HLA type was indicated by public TCR beta signatures.

The listed sequencing device is Illumina HiSeq 1500. The public sequencing data were trimmed at Q25 with fastp and processed into clonotypes with MiXCR by TCRdb, which kept only in-frame beta chains. Rows matching on CDR3 protein sequence are summarized as one entry with the most common DNA and genes. This sample is represented by approximately 490,000 distinct CDR3 sequences; about 10% of them were singletons. The top ten hold roughly a tenth of the sample. General findings and caveats noted by the study authors: In the ex vivo response, HLA-C-restricted CMV-specific TCR beta clonotypes were dominant, and in two of eight donors the single most frequent clonotype came from this HLA-C-restricted group. In both this cohort and an independent cohort of some 350 donors, the cumulative frequency of public TCR beta family members distinguished carriers of CMV infection plus the relevant HLA type.

Regarding this clonotype: It has no known antigen specificity. There are no base qualities to consult, and no much larger clone falls within one base.

The receptor's source is a human donor in good health (CMV status not recorded). Some clones in this sample may be carry-over from other donors' samples. The sequencing input was PBMCs.

The nucleotide sequence is given as TGTGCCAGCAGCCGTCCGGGAGCTCCCTACGAGCAGTACTTC. This gives the protein CASSRPGAPYEQYF. This sequence uses TRBV7-9 and TRBJ2-7, and perhaps TRBD2 as D gene, on 6 matching bases. The CDR3 goes from the cysteine to the phenylalanine over 14 residues. The retained sequence is limited to the CDR3, 42 bases, with the frame set at the first base. The V and J ends are trimmed by 5 bases and 2 bases, leaving 13 bases between them. The germline V gene (reference sequence) gives CDR1 as SEHNR and CDR2 as FQNEAQ.